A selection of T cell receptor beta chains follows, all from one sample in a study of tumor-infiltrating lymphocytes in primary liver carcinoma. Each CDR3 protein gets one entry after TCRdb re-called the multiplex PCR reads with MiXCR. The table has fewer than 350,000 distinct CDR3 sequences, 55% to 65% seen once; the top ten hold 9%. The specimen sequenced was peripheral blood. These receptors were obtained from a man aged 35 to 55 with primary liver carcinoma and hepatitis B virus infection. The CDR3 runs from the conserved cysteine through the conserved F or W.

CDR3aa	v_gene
CASSHEAQAGRLGQYF	TRBV4-1
CVSTSEGHGSEQYF	TRBV12-3/TRBV12-4
CSVVAGRADTQYF	TRBV29-1
CSGQGAVSKTQYF	TRBV29-1
CASSYPTGAEETRYF	TRBV12-3/TRBV12-4
CTSSQAGTGGRETQYF	TRBV4-3
CAWSRVNNGYTF	TRBV30
CASSPSGAGQPQHF	TRBV7-3
CASRLAAGRANEQFF	TRBV5-4
CASSLAGTQETQYF	TRBV5-4
CASSRNRRGPLEQYF	TRBV4-3
CASSVGSDRGAYEEYF	TRBV6-1
CASSFGLAGCGGDEQFF	TRBV6-6
CASSIPQETQYF	TRBV5-1
CASSFSSGGLGGDTQYF	TRBV11-3
CAGNWDRADTQYF	TRBV11-2
CASSQDLGSYYEQYF	TRBV4-2
CASWFLTGDYNEQFF	TRBV12-3/TRBV12-4
CASSSGDYGCTF	TRBV5-1
CASSPGLAGGNGELFF	TRBV12-3/TRBV12-4
CASSQVAAGELFF	TRBV14
CASSLRTGTDTQYF	TRBV7-2
CASSGGGEQFF	TRBV7-3
CAGSPRDREFTEAFF	TRBV5-1
CASSRPGETQYF	TRBV12-3/TRBV12-4
CASSLGLGAGSFEQFF	TRBV5-4
CASRKKMRIGCDEQFF	TRBV11-1
CASKPPGVSTDTQYF	TRBV28
CASSFPGQGLNGKIDTQYF	TRBV6-6
CASSPSGLDGQYF	TRBV6-5
CANSFGITDTQYF	TRBV11-3
CASSSERLAGVGGELFF	TRBV7-8
CASSREVSQETHYF	TRBV11-2
CASSYVGGGNSGANVLTF	TRBV6-5
CASTFPRRQETQYF	TRBV12-3/TRBV12-4
CASSDAGMGGELFF	TRBV5-6
CASSATGLAGREKYF	TRBV6-2/TRBV6-3
CASSARENTEAFF	TRBV2
CAISETGVANIQYF	TRBV10-3
CASSPGRGARLDTQYF	TRBV4-2
CASSLVDSVGELFF	TRBV11-2
CASSFKGDGRYNEQFF	TRBV5-6
CASSDDGTPNQPQHF	TRBV28
CASSPGSFLNTGELSF	TRBV28
CASSLGGLQTQYF	TRBV28
CASSDQGTGELFF	TRBV6-4
CSTLRRGSYNEQFF	TRBV29-1